In this sample, the clone carrying this T cell receptor (beta chain) turned up many times. The antigen is unknown. MiXCR, applied by TCRdb to the RT-PCR reads, yields one record per CDR3 protein. The sample holds about 520,000 distinct CDR3 sequences, 6% to 9% seen once. The data are from a study of response to subunit inactivated influenza vaccine. Trimming removed 5 bases from V and 7 bases from J, with 15 bases in between. Germline CDR1 DFQATT, CDR2 SNEGSKA (reference sequence). The CDR3 has 13 residues. The study, taken as a whole, reports: It was the authors' suggestion that each seasonal influenza vaccination recruits few new T cells.

The source is a man between 50 and 70 years old who received an inactivated influenza vaccine. Sequencing used PBMCs from blood, obtained around 25 months after vaccination. The V and J genes are TRBV20-1 and TRBJ1-5; possible D gene TRBD1, 6 bases. The DNA for the CDR3 is TGCAGTGCTCAGTGGAACAGGGACCAGCCCCAGCATTTT. Translation gives CSAQWNRDQPQHF.